One sample yielded the 30 T cell receptor beta chains listed below, sequenced in a study of cytomegalovirus exposure and HLA in healthy donors. Produced via immunoSEQ multiplex PCR; TCRdb's table is partial and in-frame only. Among about 120,000 clones listed, around 90% were seen once. The sequenced sample was PBMCs. The receptors were gathered from a woman younger than 35 in good health and CMV-seronegative.

The genes are TRBV2 and TRBJ2-5; D gene uncertain. CDR3 size: 11 residues. The germline V and J ends were trimmed by 5 bases and 4 bases, with 5 bases remaining between them. Germline V gene sequence: CDR1 SNHLY, CDR2 FYNNEI. The CDR3, as DNA: TGTGCCAGCAGTTTCCTAGAGACCCAGTACTTC. It encodes CASSFLETQYF.

The V gene is TRBV9, the J gene TRBJ1-2; 8 bases are a match to TRBD1. Germline V gene data show CDR1 as SGDLS and CDR2 as YYNGEE. The CDR3 length is 13 residues. V gave up 2 bases and J gave up 8 bases; unmatched junction bases: 5. Here the CDR3 reads CASSVDRVGGYTF. For the CDR3, the DNA is TGTGCCAGCAGCGTGGACAGGGTGGGAGGCTACACCTTC.

The chain uses TRBV6-5 and TRBJ2-7, with 7 positions matching TRBD2. The CDR3 length is 14 residues. Germline CDR1 MNHEY, CDR2 SVGAGI. J gave up 3 bases and V 3 bases, and 5 bases lay outside the gene matches. DNA of the CDR3: TGTGCCAGCAGTTATAGACTAGCAAGCTACGAGCAGTACTTC. Translating it yields CASSYRLASYEQYF.

The chain is built from TRBV19 and TRBJ2-3, with 8 nucleotides matching TRBD2. The CDR3 runs 16 residues. J was trimmed by 5 bases and V by 8 bases; bases with no gene match: 15. Germline assignment: CDR1 LNHDA and CDR2 SQIVND (reference sequence). CDR3 amino acids: CASSRGGGRSIDTQYF. The CDR3 region has the DNA TGTGCCAGTTCGAGGGGTGGCGGGAGGTCGATAGATACGCAGTATTTT.

The rearrangement joins TRBV28 to TRBJ2-7; 9 bases match TRBD2. This CDR3 contains 18 residues. The V segment lost 1 base and the J segment 2 bases; nucleotides outside the gene matches: 12. CDR1 and CDR2 (germline): MDHEN, SYDVKM. The CDR3 sequence is CASSLSGLAGLKTYEQYF. The DNA of the CDR3 is TGTGCCAGCAGTTTATCTGGCCTAGCGGGACTCAAAACCTACGAGCAGTACTTC.

CDR3 sequence reads: CASSIAGGAGELFF. In nucleotides, the CDR3 is TGTGCCAGTAGTATCGCGGGGGGGGCCGGGGAGCTGTTTTTT. The chain links TRBV19 to TRBJ2-2, with TRBD2 matching 9 bases. The CDR3 loop spans 14 amino acids. V gave up 3 bases and J gave up 6 bases; unmatched junction bases: 2. CDR1 is LNHDA and CDR2 is SQIVND in the germline V gene (reference sequence).

This chain connects TRBV30 to TRBJ2-5; TRBD2 agrees at 7 bases. The CDR3 covers 15 residues. After removal of 2 bases from V and 3 bases from J, the junction contained 9 bases not matched to a gene. CDR1 and CDR2 from the germline V gene are GTSNPN and SVGIG (reference sequence). The CDR3 region has the DNA TGTGCCTGGAGTTTAGAATCGCGGGGGAAAGAGACCCAGTACTTC. It yields the protein CAWSLESRGKETQYF.

The V gene is TRBV6-5, the J gene TRBJ2-7, with 7 bases that match TRBD2. The V and J ends lost 5 bases and 6 bases, in that order; junction bases with no gene match: 13. CDR3 length: 15 amino acids. Germline values: CDR1 MNHEY, CDR2 SVGAGI. CDR3 amino acids: CASSPHQGGVSEQYF. The CDR3 coding sequence is TGTGCCAGCAGTCCCCATCAGGGAGGGGTCTCCGAGCAGTACTTC.

The chain uses TRBV28 and TRBJ2-5; 12 nucleotides line up with TRBD2. Germline V gene lookup returns CDR1 MDHEN and CDR2 SYDVKM. The V and J ends lost 5 bases and 4 bases, in that order; junction bases with no gene match: 5. The length of the CDR3 is 15 residues. This CDR3 reads CASSTLAGGVETQYF. CDR3 nucleotide sequence: TGTGCCAGCAGTACACTAGCGGGAGGCGTAGAGACCCAGTACTTC.

Turning to this clone: Germline is not matched at one junction end, which may reflect a read error. The chain joins TRBV7-9 to TRBJ1-1, with D perhaps TRBD1 (5 bases). Germline CDR1 is SEHNR and CDR2 is FQNEAQ (reference sequence). CDR3 length: 14 amino acids. The CDR3 DNA sequence: TGTGCCGGCAGCCAAGATGCGGGGGGAGGTCAGGCTTTCTTT. Its translation: CAGSQDAGGGQAFF.

V usage is TRBV4-1 and J usage is TRBJ1-2; D ambiguous. Looked up from germline, CDR1 is MGHRA and CDR2 is YSYEKL. V was pared by 0 bases and J by 8 bases, with 13 bases between. CDR3 size: 14 residues. CDR3 sequence reads: CASSQEPRSGGYTF. The CDR3 bases are TGCGCCAGCAGCCAAGAACCCAGGTCGGGGGGCTACACCTTC.

CDR3 loop: CASSTSTEWADTQYF. The CDR3 nucleotides read TGTGCCAGTAGTACTAGCACCGAGTGGGCAGATACGCAGTATTTT. The J gene is TRBJ2-3, the V gene TRBV19; D is possibly TRBD2 (5 bases). The germline V gene has CDR1 LNHDA and CDR2 SQIVND (reference sequence). V gave up 4 bases and J gave up 4 bases, with 15 bases separating them. The CDR3 has 15 amino acids.

The chain links TRBV7-9 to TRBJ2-3, with D perhaps matching TRBD1 (5 bases). V lost 3 bases and J 6 bases, leaving 13 bases between the germline ends. The CDR3 loop spans 14 amino acids. CDR1 SEHNR and CDR2 FQNEAQ come from the germline V gene (reference sequence). This chain's CDR3 is CASSFFGARDTQYF. The CDR3 DNA sequence: TGTGCCAGCAGCTTTTTTGGGGCTCGGGATACGCAGTATTTT.

The rearrangement uses TRBV10-3 and TRBJ1-4; D not resolved. Germline V lookup: CDR1 ENHRY, CDR2 SYGVKD. The CDR3 length is 10 residues. Between the trimmed V and J ends, which lost 8 bases and 8 bases, there was a span of 6 bases. The CDR3 sequence: CAILREKLFF. The CDR3 DNA reads as TGTGCCATCTTGAGGGAAAAACTGTTTTTT.

In DNA, the CDR3 is TGTGCCTGGAGTGTTAGAGGTGGTCAGCCCCAGCATTTT. It is translated as CAWSVRGGQPQHF. J is TRBJ1-5 and V is TRBV30; D is ambiguous. V gave up 0 bases and J gave up 6 bases, with 9 bases separating them. Germline V CDR1 and CDR2: GTSNPN, SVGIG (reference sequence). CDR3 length: 13 amino acids.

V is TRBV7-7 and J is TRBJ1-5; TRBD1 might be the D (6 bases). There are 19 residues in the CDR3. Germline V gene lookup returns CDR1 SSHAT and CDR2 FNYEAQ (reference sequence). The ends were cut back, 4 bases at V and 7 bases at J, with 29 bases in the middle. For the CDR3, the DNA is TGTGCCAGCAGCTGCAACGGCCCCCTCGGGAGGGGGTTTTGGCAGCCCCAGCATTTT. It yields the protein CASSCNGPLGRGFWQPQHF.

The rearrangement joins TRBV25-1 to TRBJ2-5; D not certain. This CDR3 contains 15 residues. Trimming left V 3 bases short and J 2 bases short, with 13 bases between. CDR1 and CDR2 from the germline V gene are MGHDK and SYGVNS. CDR3 loop: CASSDSTILQETQYF. CDR3 in DNA: TGTGCCAGCAGTGATAGCACAATTCTTCAAGAGACCCAGTACTTC. Complete variable domain (other parts from reference TRBV25-1 and TRBJ2-5): EADIYQTPRYLVIGTGKKITLECSQTMGHDKMYWYQQDPGMELHLIHYSYGVNSTEKGDLSSESTVSRIRTEHFPLTLESARPSHTSQYLCASSDSTILQETQYFGPGTRLLVL.

CDR3 coding DNA: TGTGCCAGCAGTGGGGTACAGGGATATGAAAAACTGTTTTTT. It yields the protein CASSGVQGYEKLFF. J is TRBJ1-4 and V is TRBV28, with D possibly TRBD1 on 6 matching bases. The germline V gene encodes CDR1 MDHEN and CDR2 SYDVKM. The CDR3 spans 14 residues. V was pared by 5 bases and J by 6 bases, with 13 bases between.

This chain joins TRBV18 and TRBJ2-7; the D gene is possibly TRBD1 (6 bases). The length of the CDR3 is 17 residues. The V and J ends lost 1 base and 3 bases respectively, with 19 bases between them. Germline assignment: CDR1 KGHSH and CDR2 LQKENI. The CDR3 DNA reads as TGTGCCAGCTCACCACGAATTACCGGGACACCAAGCTACGAGCAGTACTTC. It yields the protein CASSPRITGTPSYEQYF.

The V call is TRBV9, the J call TRBJ2-1; unclear D gene. CDR3 size: 14 residues. Per germline, CDR1 SGDLS and CDR2 YYNGEE. The ends were cut back, 0 bases at V and 3 bases at J, with 7 bases in the middle. Here the CDR3 DNA reads TGTGCCAGCAGCGTAGCTCAGGACTACAATGAGCAGTTCTTC. This translates into CASSVAQDYNEQFF. The full variable domain, its missing parts supplied by reference TRBV9 and TRBJ2-1, is DSGVTQTPKHLITATGQRVTLRCSPRSGDLSVYWYQQSLDQGLQFLIQYYNGEERAKGNILERFSAQQFPDLHSELNLSSLELGDSALYFCASSVAQDYNEQFFGPGTRLTVL.

This clone has just one count. The rearrangement uses TRBV29-1 and TRBJ2-1; 7 bases agree with TRBD2. Germline V gives CDR1 SQVTM, CDR2 ANQGSEA. The V segment lost 7 bases and the J segment 6 bases; nucleotides outside the gene matches: 9. CDR3 size: 13 residues. The CDR3 region is CSAWGGIINEQFF. In DNA, the CDR3 is TGCAGCGCGTGGGGGGGGATCATCAATGAGCAGTTCTTC.

The V and J genes are TRBV7-3 and TRBJ1-1, with 7 bases fitting TRBD1. J lost 1 base, V lost 5 bases, and 4 bases had no gene match. The CDR3 runs 14 residues. Looked up from germline, CDR1 is SGHTA and CDR2 is FQGTGA. CDR3 coding DNA: TGTGCCAGCAGCCCCAGGACAGGGAACACTGAAGCTTTCTTT. Encoded protein: CASSPRTGNTEAFF.

The chain is built from TRBV15 and TRBJ2-7, with a weak D call TRBD1 (5 bases). Trimming removed 3 bases at V and 4 bases at J, with 16 bases between. The CDR3 is 15 residues long. CDR1 and CDR2 (germline): LNHNV, YYDKDF (reference sequence). CDR3 DNA: TGTGCCACCAGCAGGGGGAAGGACACCGTATACGAGCAGTACTTC. Protein product: CATSRGKDTVYEQYF.

The chain carries TRBV19 and TRBJ1-2; the D gene is possibly TRBD1 (5 bases). This CDR3 comprises 14 residues. The germline gives CDR1 LNHDA, CDR2 SQIVND (reference sequence). V lost 7 bases and J 1 base, leaving 13 bases between the germline ends. CDR3 amino acids: CASKETGLNYGYTF. Written as DNA, the CDR3 is TGTGCCAGTAAGGAAACAGGCCTTAACTATGGCTACACCTTC. The complete variable domain, with remaining parts taken from reference TRBV19 and TRBJ1-2, reads DGGITQSPKYLFRKEGQNVTLSCEQNLNHDAMYWYRQDPGQGLRLIYYSQIVNDFQKGDIAEGYSVSREKKESFPLTVTSAQKNPTAFYLCASKETGLNYGYTFGSGTRLTVV.

The rearrangement links TRBV30 to TRBJ1-2, with 9 positions matching TRBD1. The CDR3 is made up of 13 amino acids. Germline V gives CDR1 GTSNPN, CDR2 SVGIG (reference sequence). With 8 bases clipped from V and 3 bases from J, the junction kept 7 bases outside the gene matches. CDR3 loop: CAAIQGADYGYTF. The CDR3 region has the DNA TGTGCCGCCATACAGGGGGCGGACTATGGCTACACCTTC.

The chain recombines TRBV30 with TRBJ1-6; 8 bases are shared with TRBD1. CDR3 size: 14 residues. Germline-derived CDR1 and CDR2 are GTSNPN and SVGIG (reference sequence). V dropped 2 bases and J dropped 6; count of bases not matched to a gene: 3. CDR3 nucleotide sequence: TGTGCCTGGAGTCTGGACAGGGTTAATTCACCCCTCCACTTT. It is translated as CAWSLDRVNSPLHF.

The chain employs TRBV21-1 and TRBJ1-2; the DNA was not used to check the table's D call, TRBD1. TRBV21-1 is a listed pseudogene. The CDR3 loop spans 12 amino acids. The CDR3 coding sequence is TGTGCCAGCAGACAGGGTTGCTATGGCTACACCTTC. This gives the protein CASRQGCYGYTF.

This clone was observed once. The chain recombines TRBV4-3 with TRBJ2-1, with D perhaps matching TRBD2 (5 bases). Deletions cut 0 bases from V and 7 bases from J, with 13 bases between. Germline V gene data show CDR1 as LGHNA and CDR2 as YSLEER. This CDR3 is 15 amino acids long. CDR3 coding DNA: TGCGCCAGCAGCCAAGAGGTGGGAGTAAAGAATGAGCAGTTCTTC. Its translation is CASSQEVGVKNEQFF.

This clone was picked up a small number of times. This chain connects TRBV10-2 to TRBJ2-1; TRBD2 aligns across 8 bases. The ends lost 6 bases at V and 4 bases at J; junction bases unmatched: 5. CDR1 WSHSY and CDR2 SAAADI come from the germline V gene. CDR3 size: 14 residues. CDR3 region: CASRPSGPYNEQFF. CDR3 DNA: TGCGCCAGCAGGCCTAGCGGGCCTTACAATGAGCAGTTCTTC.

The rearrangement joins TRBV9 to TRBJ2-3; 9 bases agree with TRBD2. This CDR3 contains 16 residues. Per the germline V gene, CDR1 is SGDLS and CDR2 is YYNGEE. V gave up 0 bases and J gave up 1 base; unmatched junction bases: 3. The chain's CDR3 is CASSVGTSAGTDTQYF. The CDR3 DNA follows: TGTGCCAGCAGCGTAGGGACTAGCGCAGGCACAGATACGCAGTATTTT.